This record concerns one T cell receptor beta chain sequence. This clonotype was counted only a few times. No cognate antigen has been identified for it. Base qualities are not recorded, but no much larger clone differs from it by a single base. All donors were healthy Caucasians. Three pairs of female monozygotic twins, all aged about 18 to 29 years, made up the twin cohort. The RNA used for TCR libraries was isolated from peripheral blood mononuclear cells. The data stem from a study of identical twins (dated by TCRdb to the mid-2010s). With respect to the entire study: To test whether fetal clonotypes persist, this study deep-sequenced TCR alpha and beta repertoires from monozygotic twins, from unrelated adults of various ages, and from cord blood. To rule out contamination, replicate twin experiments were performed at different times with different library preparation protocols. Overall study outcomes, separate from this receptor: Compared with coincidental sharing between unrelated individuals, out-of-frame TCR alpha sequences shared between twins showed an excess of sequences with low generation probability. Recombination models systematically underestimated out-of-frame TCR alpha sharing in monozygotic twins but agreed with sharing between unrelated individuals. Abundant cord blood beta clonotypes had fewer insertions, young adult naive repertoires showed a similar but weaker trend, and memory repertoires showed no such trend. Zero-insertion analyses could be partly confounded by invariant T cells such as MAIT and iNKT, though diverse VJ usage argued against such confounding for most clonotypes. In beta out-of-frame sequences, excess twin sharing was weaker, because having fewer shared sequences lowered the signal-to-noise ratio. Because the same donors could not be followed over many years, the conclusions depended on cross-sectional statistical analysis.

Receptor amplification or capture employed 5' RACE. For sequencing, an Illumina HiSeq 2000 was employed. Template switching added a universal primer binding site, and the final cDNA carried a unique molecular identifier that allowed TCR cDNA molecules to be counted accurately. First-strand cDNA for TCR alpha and beta chains was synthesized from specific primers in the conserved constant-segment region. Each cDNA library was double barcoded, with a SMART-Mk sample barcode plus Illumina barcodes, to control for contamination. TruSeq adapter sequences and Illumina sample barcodes were added in two successive PCR steps. The TCR alpha and beta cDNA libraries were sequenced on the Illumina HiSeq platform using custom primers. The original methods were these. MiGEC processed the raw reads to extract unique molecular identifiers, while MiXCR was used to determine the CDR3 positions. For each individual, recombination models were inferred using an EM algorithm with the repgenHMM and IGoR tools. Shared clonotypes were analyzed with the tcR package in R, and sharing was normalized by the product of cloneset sizes. To study raw recombination without the effects of thymic and clonal selection, out-of-frame nonproductive sequences were analyzed. The public reads were reprocessed in TCRdb via fastp at Q25 and MiXCR, keeping in-frame beta chains. Each CDR3 protein appears once, grouped with its most common genes and DNA. TCRdb, not the authors, supplied the V and J calls. Present in this sample are approximately 600,000 distinct CDR3 sequences, around 7.4% of which were seen just once. 1.6% of the sample rests with the top ten.

The germline ends are 10 bases apart after V is trimmed by 3 bases and J by 6 bases. From its cysteine to its phenylalanine, the CDR3 spans 12 amino acids. Solely the CDR3 DNA is kept, with 36 bases framed from the first base. CDR1 SGHRS and CDR2 YFSETQ are derived from the germline V gene. These data were likewise used in another study, on yellow fever vaccine responses in identical twins. That second publication adds: The authors reported that the T cell response to vaccination in identical twins appeared partly convergent and partly personalized. In the study, vaccine-responding T cell clones were precisely tracked in identical twins.

Sequencing used PBMCs. This clonotype originated in a woman between 18 and 29 years old in good health. This chain joins TRBV5-1 to TRBJ2-7, with the D assignment possibly TRBD1 or TRBD2, given 5 matching bases for each. CDR3 reads: CASSWDVGEQYF. The base sequence is TGCGCCAGCAGCTGGGACGTGGGCGAGCAGTACTTC.